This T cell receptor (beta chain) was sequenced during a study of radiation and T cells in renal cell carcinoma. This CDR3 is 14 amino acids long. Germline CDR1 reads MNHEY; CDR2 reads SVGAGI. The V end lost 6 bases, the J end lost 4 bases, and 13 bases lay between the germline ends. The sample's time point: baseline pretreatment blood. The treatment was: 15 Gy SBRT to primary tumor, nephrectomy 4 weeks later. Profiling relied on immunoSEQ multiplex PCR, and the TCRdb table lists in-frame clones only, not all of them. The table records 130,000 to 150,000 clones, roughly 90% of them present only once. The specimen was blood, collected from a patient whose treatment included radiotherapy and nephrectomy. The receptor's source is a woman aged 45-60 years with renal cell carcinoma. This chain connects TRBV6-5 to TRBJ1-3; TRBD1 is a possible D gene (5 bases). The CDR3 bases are TGTGCCAGCAGACGGGGTGACAGAGGAAACACCATATATTTT. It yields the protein CASRRGDRGNTIYF.